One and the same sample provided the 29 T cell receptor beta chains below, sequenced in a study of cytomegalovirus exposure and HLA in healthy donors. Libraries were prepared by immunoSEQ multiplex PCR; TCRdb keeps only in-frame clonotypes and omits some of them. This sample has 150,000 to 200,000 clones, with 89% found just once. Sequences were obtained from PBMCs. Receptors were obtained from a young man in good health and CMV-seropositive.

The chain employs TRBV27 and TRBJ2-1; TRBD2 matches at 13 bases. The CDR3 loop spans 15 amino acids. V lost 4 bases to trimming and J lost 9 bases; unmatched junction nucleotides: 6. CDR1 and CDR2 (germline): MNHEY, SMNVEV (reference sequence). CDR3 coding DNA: TGTGCCAGCAGTTACTTACTAGCGGGGGGGGGTGAGCAGTTCTTC. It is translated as CASSYLLAGGGEQFF.

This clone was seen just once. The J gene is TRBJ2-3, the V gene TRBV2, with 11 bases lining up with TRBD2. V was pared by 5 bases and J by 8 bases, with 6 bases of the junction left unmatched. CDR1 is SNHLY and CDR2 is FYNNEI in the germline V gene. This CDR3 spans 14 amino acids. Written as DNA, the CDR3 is TGTGCCAGCAGTACCGGGACTAGCGGCGGTACGCAGTATTTT. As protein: CASSTGTSGGTQYF. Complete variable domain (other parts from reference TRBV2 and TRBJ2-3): EPEVTQTPSHQVTQMGQEVILRCVPISNHLYFYWYRQILGQKVEFLVSFYNNEISEKSEIFDDQFSVERPDGSNFTLKIRSTKLEDSAMYFCASSTGTSGGTQYFGPGTRLTVL.

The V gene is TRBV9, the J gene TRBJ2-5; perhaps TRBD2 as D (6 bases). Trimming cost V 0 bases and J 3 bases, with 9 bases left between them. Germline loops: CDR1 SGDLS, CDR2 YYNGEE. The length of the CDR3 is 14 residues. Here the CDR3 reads CASSVGTTKETQYF. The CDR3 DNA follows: TGTGCCAGCAGCGTAGGGACTACTAAAGAGACCCAGTACTTC.

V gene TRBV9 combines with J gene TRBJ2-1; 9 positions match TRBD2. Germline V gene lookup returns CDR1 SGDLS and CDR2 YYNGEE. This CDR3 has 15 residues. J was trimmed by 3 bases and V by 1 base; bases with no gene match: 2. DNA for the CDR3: TGTGCCAGCAGCGTAAGTAGCGGGAGCTACAATGAGCAGTTCTTC. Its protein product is CASSVSSGSYNEQFF. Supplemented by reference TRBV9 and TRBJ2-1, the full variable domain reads DSGVTQTPKHLITATGQRVTLRCSPRSGDLSVYWYQQSLDQGLQFLIQYYNGEERAKGNILERFSAQQFPDLHSELNLSSLELGDSALYFCASSVSSGSYNEQFFGPGTRLTVL.

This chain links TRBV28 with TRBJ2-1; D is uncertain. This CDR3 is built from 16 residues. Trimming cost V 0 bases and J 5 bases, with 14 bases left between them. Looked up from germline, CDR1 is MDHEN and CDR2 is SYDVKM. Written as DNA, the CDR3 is TGTGCCAGCAGTTTATGGGGCAGGCCTTCTCACAATGAGCAGTTCTTC. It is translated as CASSLWGRPSHNEQFF.

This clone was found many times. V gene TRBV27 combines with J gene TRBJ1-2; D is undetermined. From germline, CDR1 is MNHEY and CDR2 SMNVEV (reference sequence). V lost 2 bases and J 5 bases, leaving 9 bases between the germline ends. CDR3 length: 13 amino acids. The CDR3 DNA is TGTGCCAGCAGTTTAGGAGTCGGTTATGGCTACACCTTC. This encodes CASSLGVGYGYTF.

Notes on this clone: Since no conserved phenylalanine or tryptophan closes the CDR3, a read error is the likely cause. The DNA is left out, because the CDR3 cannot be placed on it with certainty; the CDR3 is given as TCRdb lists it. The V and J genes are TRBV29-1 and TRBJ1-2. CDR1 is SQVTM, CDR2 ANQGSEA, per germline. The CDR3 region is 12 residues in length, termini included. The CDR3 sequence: CSVEPWAGALFY.

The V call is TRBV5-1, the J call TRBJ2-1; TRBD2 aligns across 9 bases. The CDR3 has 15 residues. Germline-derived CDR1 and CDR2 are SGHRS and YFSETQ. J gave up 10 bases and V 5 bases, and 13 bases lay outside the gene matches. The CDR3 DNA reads TGCGCCAGCAGTTCCGTGGCGGGAGGGCCGGAAGAGCAGTTCTTC. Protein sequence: CASSSVAGGPEEQFF.

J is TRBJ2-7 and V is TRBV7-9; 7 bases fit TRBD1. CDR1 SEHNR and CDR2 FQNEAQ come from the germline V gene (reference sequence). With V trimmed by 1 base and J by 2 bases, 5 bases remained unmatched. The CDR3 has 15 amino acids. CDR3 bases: TGTGCCAGCAGCTTAGGGACAGGTTCGGCCTACGAGCAGTACTTC. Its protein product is CASSLGTGSAYEQYF.

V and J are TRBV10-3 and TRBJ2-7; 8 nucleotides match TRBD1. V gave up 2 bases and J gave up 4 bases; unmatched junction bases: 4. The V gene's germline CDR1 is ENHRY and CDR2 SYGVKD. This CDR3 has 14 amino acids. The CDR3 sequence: CAISEDRGTYEQYF. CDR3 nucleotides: TGTGCCATCAGTGAGGACAGGGGAACTTACGAGCAGTACTTC.

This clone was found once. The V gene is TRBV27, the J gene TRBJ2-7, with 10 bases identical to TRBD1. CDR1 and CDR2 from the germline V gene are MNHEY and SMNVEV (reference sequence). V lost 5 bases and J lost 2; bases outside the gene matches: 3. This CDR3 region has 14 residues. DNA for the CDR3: TGTGCCAGCAGTCTCGGACAGGGGGCCTACGAGCAGTACTTC. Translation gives CASSLGQGAYEQYF.

In DNA form, the CDR3 reads TGTGCCAGCAGCTTAGCCTCAGGGGTTCCGGACACTGAAGCTTTCTTT. Protein product: CASSLASGVPDTEAFF. The V gene is TRBV7-9, the J gene TRBJ1-1; a possible D gene is TRBD1 (6 bases). The CDR3 loop spans 16 amino acids. Trimming stripped 0 bases from V and 3 bases from J, with 14 bases between. The germline gives CDR1 SEHNR, CDR2 FQNEAQ (reference sequence).

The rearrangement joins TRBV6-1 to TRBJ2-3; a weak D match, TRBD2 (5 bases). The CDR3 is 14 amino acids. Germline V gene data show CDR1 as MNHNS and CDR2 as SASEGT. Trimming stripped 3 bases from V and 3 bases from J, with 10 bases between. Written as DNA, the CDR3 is TGTGCCAGCAGTGAGAGCGGTTCGACAGATACGCAGTATTTT. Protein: CASSESGSTDTQYF.

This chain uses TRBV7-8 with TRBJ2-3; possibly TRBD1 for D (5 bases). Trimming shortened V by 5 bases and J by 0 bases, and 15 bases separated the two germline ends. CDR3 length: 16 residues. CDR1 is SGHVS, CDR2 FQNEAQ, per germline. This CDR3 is CASSPRPQGSTDTQYF. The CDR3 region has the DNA TGTGCCAGCAGCCCTCGGCCCCAGGGTAGCACAGATACGCAGTATTTT.

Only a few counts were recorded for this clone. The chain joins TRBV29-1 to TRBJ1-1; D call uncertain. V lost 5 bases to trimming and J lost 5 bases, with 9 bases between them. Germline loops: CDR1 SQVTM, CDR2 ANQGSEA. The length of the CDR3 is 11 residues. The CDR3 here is CSVLYTTEAFF. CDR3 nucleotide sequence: TGCAGCGTTCTATATACGACTGAAGCTTTCTTT.

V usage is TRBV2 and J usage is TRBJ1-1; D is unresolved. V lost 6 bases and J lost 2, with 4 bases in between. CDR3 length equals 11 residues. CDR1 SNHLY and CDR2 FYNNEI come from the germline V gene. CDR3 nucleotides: TGTGCCAGCAGCCTCAACACTGAAGCTTTCTTT. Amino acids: CASSLNTEAFF.

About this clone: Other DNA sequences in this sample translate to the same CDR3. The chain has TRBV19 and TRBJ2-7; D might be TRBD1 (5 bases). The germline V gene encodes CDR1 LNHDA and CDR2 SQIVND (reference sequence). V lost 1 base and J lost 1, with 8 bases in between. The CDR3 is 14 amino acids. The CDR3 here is CASSIGGASYEQYF. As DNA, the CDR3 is TGTGCCAGTAGTATAGGGGGCGCATCCTACGAGCAGTACTTC.

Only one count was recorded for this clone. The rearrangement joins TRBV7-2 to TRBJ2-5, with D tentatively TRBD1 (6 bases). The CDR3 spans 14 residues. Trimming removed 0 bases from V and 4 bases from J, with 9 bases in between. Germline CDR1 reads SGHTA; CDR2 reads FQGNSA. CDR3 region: CASSLAGATETQYF. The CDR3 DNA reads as TGTGCCAGCAGCTTAGCGGGGGCGACAGAGACCCAGTACTTC. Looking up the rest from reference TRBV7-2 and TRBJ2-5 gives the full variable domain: GAGVSQSPSNKVTEKGKDVELRCDPISGHTALYWYRQSLGQGLEFLIYFQGNSAPDKSGLPSDRFSAERTGGSVSTLTIQRTQQEDSAVYLCASSLAGATETQYFGPGTRLLVL.

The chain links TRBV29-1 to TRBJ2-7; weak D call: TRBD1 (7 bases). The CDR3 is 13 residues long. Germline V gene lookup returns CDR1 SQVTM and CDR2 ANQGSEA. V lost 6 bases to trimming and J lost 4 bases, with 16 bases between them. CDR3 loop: CSVRIRGRYEQYF. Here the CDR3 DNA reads TGCAGCGTCCGGATCAGGGGGAGGTACGAGCAGTACTTC.

CDR3 coding DNA: TGTGCCAGCAGCCCGCTGGGGCAGGGGGCTACTGAAGCTTTCTTT. Its translation: CASSPLGQGATEAFF. The V call is TRBV5-6, the J call TRBJ1-1; 8 positions match TRBD1. Germline V lookup: CDR1 SGHDT, CDR2 YYEEEE. Trimming took 4 bases from V and 5 from J; bases not matched to a gene: 10. The length of the CDR3 is 15 residues.

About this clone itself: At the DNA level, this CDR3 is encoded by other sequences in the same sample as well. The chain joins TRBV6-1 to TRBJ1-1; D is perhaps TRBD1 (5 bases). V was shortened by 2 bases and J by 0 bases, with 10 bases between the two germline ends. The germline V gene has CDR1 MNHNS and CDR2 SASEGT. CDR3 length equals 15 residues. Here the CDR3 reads CASSELGGLNTEAFF. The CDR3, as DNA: TGTGCCAGCAGTGAATTGGGGGGGTTGAACACTGAAGCTTTCTTT.

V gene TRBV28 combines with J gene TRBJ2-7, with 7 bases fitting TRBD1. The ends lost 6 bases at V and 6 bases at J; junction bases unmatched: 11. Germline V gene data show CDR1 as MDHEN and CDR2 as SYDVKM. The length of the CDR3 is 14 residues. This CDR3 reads CASSLDRVWGEQYF. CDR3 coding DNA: TGTGCCAGCAGCCTAGACAGGGTATGGGGCGAGCAGTACTTC.

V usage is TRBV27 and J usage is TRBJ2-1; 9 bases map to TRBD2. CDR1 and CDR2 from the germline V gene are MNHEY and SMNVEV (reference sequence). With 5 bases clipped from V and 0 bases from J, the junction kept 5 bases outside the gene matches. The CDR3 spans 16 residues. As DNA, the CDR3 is TGTGCCAGCAGTCCGACTAGCGGTCACTCCTACAATGAGCAGTTCTTC. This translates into CASSPTSGHSYNEQFF.

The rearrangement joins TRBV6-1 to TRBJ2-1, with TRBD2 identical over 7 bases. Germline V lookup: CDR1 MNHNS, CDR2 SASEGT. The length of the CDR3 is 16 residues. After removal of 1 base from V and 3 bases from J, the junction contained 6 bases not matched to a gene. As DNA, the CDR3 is TGTGCCAGCAGTGAAGTGGGAGGGTACGGCTACAATGAGCAGTTCTTC. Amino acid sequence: CASSEVGGYGYNEQFF.

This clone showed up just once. The CDR3 sequence: CASSSSLFIGTTSYEQYF. The CDR3 region has the DNA TGTGCCAGCAGTTCTTCCTTGTTTATCGGGACAACTTCCTACGAGCAGTACTTC. The gene calls are TRBV28 and TRBJ2-7; TRBD1 is a possible D gene (6 bases). Germline lookup yields CDR1 MDHEN and CDR2 SYDVKM. Trimming pared 4 bases from V and 1 base from J, leaving 23 bases between. This CDR3 region has 18 residues.

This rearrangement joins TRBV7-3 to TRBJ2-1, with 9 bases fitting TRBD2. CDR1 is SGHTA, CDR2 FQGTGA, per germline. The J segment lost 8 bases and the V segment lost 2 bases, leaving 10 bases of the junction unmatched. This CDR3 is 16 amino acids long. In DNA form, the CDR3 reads TGTGCCAGCAGCTTACAACCTAGCGGGAAAATCGATGAGCAGTTCTTC. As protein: CASSLQPSGKIDEQFF.

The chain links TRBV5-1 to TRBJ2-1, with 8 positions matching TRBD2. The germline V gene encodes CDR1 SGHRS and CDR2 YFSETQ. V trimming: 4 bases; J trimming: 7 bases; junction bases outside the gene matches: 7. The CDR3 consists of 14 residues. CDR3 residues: CASSLLAGNNEQFF. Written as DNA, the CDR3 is TGCGCCAGCAGCCTTTTAGCGGGAAATAATGAGCAGTTCTTC.

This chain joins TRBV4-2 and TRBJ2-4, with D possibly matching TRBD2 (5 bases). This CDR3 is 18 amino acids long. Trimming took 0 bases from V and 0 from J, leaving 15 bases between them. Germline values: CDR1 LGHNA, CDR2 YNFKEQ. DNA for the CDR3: TGTGCCAGCAGCCAAGATAGGGCGGCGGGTCTAGCCAAAAACATTCAGTACTTC. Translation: CASSQDRAAGLAKNIQYF.

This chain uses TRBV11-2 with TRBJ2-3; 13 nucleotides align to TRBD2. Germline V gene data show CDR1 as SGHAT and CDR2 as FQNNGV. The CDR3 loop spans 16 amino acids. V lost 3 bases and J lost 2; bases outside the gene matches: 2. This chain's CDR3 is CASSLTSGRITDTQYF. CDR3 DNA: TGTGCCAGCAGCTTGACTAGCGGGAGGATCACAGATACGCAGTATTTT.